Listed here are 14 T cell receptor beta chains from one sample, sequenced in a study of Ad26.COV2.S vaccination and SARS-CoV-2 variants. Documented treatment: roughly 19 received Ad26.COV2.S at low or high dose, single or two shots; 5 received placebo; per-sample allocation not given. Repertoires come from day 63 after the first vaccine or placebo injection. Sequencing used immunoSEQ multiplex PCR; TCRdb keeps in-frame clones, though not all of them. The sample comprises around 350,000 clones, roughly 81% of which are singletons, and 3.3% rests with the top ten. The sample was peripheral blood, taken in a trial of Ad26.COV2.S vaccine versus placebo. The receptors derive from a person aged 18-60 years who received the Ad26.COV2.S COVID-19 vaccine or a placebo.

The chain carries TRBV5-1 and TRBJ2-2, with D perhaps TRBD2 (6 bases). Germline values: CDR1 SGHRS, CDR2 YFSETQ. This CDR3 has 14 residues. The germline V and J ends were trimmed by 0 bases and 7 bases, with 10 bases remaining between them. CDR3 DNA: TGCGCCAGCAGCTTGGGACTAGGTGACGGGGAGCTGTTTTTT. It is translated as CASSLGLGDGELFF.

CDR3 loop: CAWSLGGADTQYF. The CDR3 DNA follows: TGTGCCTGGAGTCTCGGAGGGGCAGATACGCAGTATTTT. The chain couples TRBV30 to TRBJ2-3, with a tentative D call TRBD2 (6 bases). From germline, CDR1 is GTSNPN and CDR2 SVGIG (reference sequence). This CDR3 spans 13 amino acids. V lost 2 bases and J lost 4, with 10 bases in between.

The CDR3 nucleotides read TGTGCCAGCAGCCAAATGAGGACAGTAGAAGAGACCCAGTACTTC. Translated, it gives CASSQMRTVEETQYF. The gene calls are TRBV3-1 (or the pseudogene TRBV3-2) and TRBJ2-5, with D possibly being TRBD1 (6 bases). CDR1 and CDR2 (germline): LGHDT, YNNKEL (reference sequence). The V end was cut by 2 bases, the J end by 3 bases, with 13 bases between. There are 15 residues in the CDR3.

The gene calls are TRBV6-2 or TRBV6-3 and TRBJ2-1, with D unresolved. This CDR3 comprises 13 residues. The germline gives CDR1 MNHEY, CDR2 SVGEGT. Deletions cut 5 bases from V and 4 bases from J, with 9 bases between. Here the CDR3 reads CASSGIRYNEQFF. The CDR3 nucleotides are TGTGCCAGCAGTGGGATAAGGTACAATGAGCAGTTCTTC.

The chain combines TRBV12-5 with TRBJ2-3, with D perhaps TRBD2 (5 bases). V shed 5 bases and J shed 1 base, with 7 bases lying between them. The germline gives CDR1 LGHNT, CDR2 FRNRAP. This CDR3 is 13 amino acids long. The CDR3 DNA is TGTGCTAGTGGTGATAGCGGCACAGATACGCAGTATTTT. It is translated as CASGDSGTDTQYF.

The chain employs TRBV10-2 and TRBJ1-2, with unresolved D. Between the trimmed V and J ends, which lost 4 bases and 8 bases, there was a span of 17 bases. CDR1 and CDR2 from the germline V gene are WSHSY and SAAADI. The CDR3 is 14 amino acids. CDR3 in DNA: TGCGCCAGCAGTGCTACCTTGGACGGATGGGGCTACACCTTC. Residues: CASSATLDGWGYTF.

The V gene is TRBV3-1 (or the pseudogene TRBV3-2), the J gene TRBJ1-1; 7 bases agree with TRBD1. This CDR3 has 15 amino acids. V dropped 6 bases and J dropped 4; count of bases not matched to a gene: 11. Germline values: CDR1 LGHDT, CDR2 YNNKEL (reference sequence). The CDR3 protein is CASSHADRDVTEAFF. The CDR3 nucleotides read TGTGCCAGCAGTCACGCAGACAGGGATGTCACTGAAGCTTTCTTT.

This clone was seen a single time. Distinct nucleotide sequences in the sample also encode this CDR3. The chain combines TRBV9 with TRBJ1-4; 7 bases line up with TRBD1. The CDR3 is 14 residues long. The J segment lost 4 bases and the V segment lost 0 bases, leaving 0 bases of the junction unmatched. Looked up from germline, CDR1 is SGDLS and CDR2 is YYNGEE. This CDR3 reads CASSVGQGNEKLFF. The DNA for the CDR3 is TGTGCCAGCAGCGTAGGACAGGGTAATGAAAAACTGTTTTTT.

The rearrangement uses TRBV4-3 and TRBJ1-4; D might be TRBD1 (6 bases). The germline CDR1 and CDR2 sequences are LGHNA and YSLEER. V was pared by 1 base and J by 4 bases, with 16 bases between. This CDR3 has 17 amino acids. CDR3 amino acids: CASSQALTGILNEKLFF. The CDR3 DNA sequence: TGCGCCAGCAGCCAAGCCTTGACAGGCATCCTTAATGAAAAACTGTTTTTT.

This clone was recorded a few times. The chain employs TRBV7-9 and TRBJ1-3, with TRBD1 matching over 12 bases. Germline assignment: CDR1 SEHNR and CDR2 FQNEAQ (reference sequence). The CDR3 length is 17 residues. Germline trimming cut 8 bases from V and 0 bases from J; bases unmatched to any gene: 8. CDR3 protein: CASRPRDRGLSGNTIYF. The DNA for the CDR3 is TGTGCCAGCCGTCCCAGGGACAGGGGGCTCTCTGGAAACACCATATATTTT.

This chain links TRBV6-2 or TRBV6-3 with TRBJ2-5; 12 nucleotides match TRBD2. The ends lost 5 bases at V and 5 bases at J; junction bases unmatched: 15. Germline V gene lookup returns CDR1 MNHEY and CDR2 SVGEGT. The CDR3 is made up of 18 amino acids. In DNA, the CDR3 is TGTGCCAGCAGTAGGGGTCGACTAGCGGGGGCGACGGGGGAGACCCAGTACTTC. Its protein is CASSRGRLAGATGETQYF.

The rearrangement uses TRBV27 and TRBJ1-6; unclear D gene. The CDR3 length is 16 residues. Trimming pared 2 bases from V and 4 bases from J, leaving 12 bases between. Germline CDR1 MNHEY, CDR2 SMNVEV (reference sequence). CDR3 in DNA: TGTGCCAGCAGTTTACTTTTCGGGGATTATAATTCACCCCTCCACTTT. Its translation: CASSLLFGDYNSPLHF.

The chain uses TRBV6-5 and TRBJ2-7, with 8 positions matching TRBD1. Trimming took 1 base from V and 0 from J; bases not matched to a gene: 5. This CDR3 contains 16 residues. Germline loops: CDR1 MNHEY, CDR2 SVGAGI. CDR3 sequence (DNA): TGTGCCAGCAGTTACTTCTGGACAGGGACCTCCTACGAGCAGTACTTC. This codes for CASSYFWTGTSYEQYF.

The V call is TRBV4-1, the J call TRBJ2-7; TRBD1 matches at 8 bases. The CDR3 is 16 amino acids. The germline CDR1 and CDR2 sequences are MGHRA and YSYEKL. V gave up 1 base and J gave up 12 bases; unmatched junction bases: 17. In DNA form, the CDR3 reads TGCGCCAGCAGCCAAGTGGACTATGTGACAGGGGTGTTTCGGTACTTC. Translating gives CASSQVDYVTGVFRYF.